The 25 T cell receptor beta chains below come from one sample, sequenced in a study of cytomegalovirus exposure and HLA in healthy donors. PCR amplification relied on 60 Vbeta primers (plus 13 Jbeta primers). Libraries were prepared by immunoSEQ multiplex PCR; TCRdb keeps only in-frame clonotypes and omits some of them. The sample has about 120,000 clones; approximately 8.6% are singletons. The sequenced material came from PBMCs. The receptor set was obtained from a woman between 40 and 50 years old in good health and CMV-seropositive.

This clone was picked up a small number of times. V usage is TRBV6-4 and J usage is TRBJ1-5; D uncertain. Germline CDR1 is MRHNA and CDR2 is SNTAGT. V dropped 3 bases and J dropped 0 bases, with 6 bases sitting between them. The CDR3 is 14 residues long. This chain's CDR3 is CASSERYSNQPQHF. In nucleotides, the CDR3 is TGTGCCAGCAGTGAACGGTATAGCAATCAGCCCCAGCATTTT.

This clone was observed a few times. The J gene is TRBJ2-3, the V gene TRBV5-6; perhaps TRBD2 as D (6 bases). This CDR3 contains 15 residues. Trimming left V 0 bases short and J 3 bases short, with 11 bases between. Germline lookup yields CDR1 SGHDT and CDR2 YYEEEE. This CDR3 reads CASSLERVVTDTQYF. CDR3 in DNA: TGTGCCAGCAGCTTGGAGCGGGTTGTGACAGATACGCAGTATTTT.

The J gene is TRBJ1-1, the V gene TRBV19, with 8 bases fitting TRBD1. CDR3 length equals 15 residues. Losses at the gene ends were 5 bases for V and 1 base for J; bases not matched to a gene: 6. Germline V gene data show CDR1 as LNHDA and CDR2 as SQIVND (reference sequence). The CDR3 coding sequence is TGTGCCAGTAGTTTGGGACAGGATGCGAACACTGAAGCTTTCTTT. This translates into CASSLGQDANTEAFF.

Only a few counts were recorded for this clone. CDR3 nucleotides: TGCAGCGTTGAAGGGGCGGCAGGGGGTACCTACGAGCAGTACTTC. It is translated as CSVEGAAGGTYEQYF. This chain uses TRBV29-1 with TRBJ2-7; TRBD1 matches at 7 bases. Germline values: CDR1 SQVTM, CDR2 ANQGSEA. Germline trimming cut 1 base from V and 2 bases from J; bases unmatched to any gene: 8. This CDR3 has 15 amino acids.

The V gene is TRBV5-8, the J gene TRBJ1-2; D is undetermined. The CDR3 length is 13 residues. Trimming removed 0 bases at V and 7 bases at J, with 10 bases between. Germline assignment: CDR1 SGHTS and CDR2 YDEGEE. For the CDR3, the DNA is TGTGCCAGCAGCTTGGGAGGGTATCGTGGCTACACCTTC. Residues: CASSLGGYRGYTF.

The V gene is TRBV5-4, the J gene TRBJ1-2; TRBD1 matches at 9 bases. The CDR3 sequence is 17 residues long. The V and J ends lost 4 bases and 4 bases, in that order; junction bases with no gene match: 14. The germline V gene has CDR1 SGHNT and CDR2 YYREEE (reference sequence). This chain's CDR3 is CASSHPDRGPTSYGYTF. The CDR3 region has the DNA TGTGCCAGCAGCCATCCGGACAGGGGCCCGACCAGCTATGGCTACACCTTC.

The chain's CDR3 is CATRQGGTEAFF. Here the CDR3 DNA reads TGTGCCACCAGGCAGGGAGGCACTGAAGCTTTCTTT. The chain employs TRBV27 and TRBJ1-1; D perhaps matches TRBD1 (5 bases). This CDR3 comprises 12 residues. Trimming took 10 bases from V and 4 from J, leaving 13 bases between them. The germline V gene has CDR1 MNHEY and CDR2 SMNVEV (reference sequence).

This clone was counted between two and nine times. This chain uses TRBV27 with TRBJ1-4; D gene uncertain. In germline, CDR1 is MNHEY, CDR2 SMNVEV (reference sequence). The length of the CDR3 is 13 residues. Trimming removed 3 bases at V and 8 bases at J, with 10 bases between. The CDR3 coding sequence is TGTGCCAGCAGTTTTTTAGGAGGGGAAAAACTGTTTTTT. This codes for CASSFLGGEKLFF.

This clone was recorded a few times. The chain couples TRBV9 to TRBJ1-6, with 7 nucleotides matching TRBD1. This CDR3 contains 15 residues. The trim removed 4 bases at V and 9 bases at J, leaving 10 bases unmatched. CDR1 and CDR2 from the germline V gene are SGDLS and YYNGEE. The CDR3 protein is CASSPRQGPFSPLHF. The CDR3 DNA is TGTGCCAGCAGCCCAAGACAGGGCCCTTTTTCACCCCTCCACTTT.

The genes are TRBV5-1 and TRBJ2-3; 8 nucleotides match TRBD2. The V segment lost 1 base and the J segment 5 bases; nucleotides outside the gene matches: 6. The V gene's germline CDR1 is SGHRS and CDR2 YFSETQ. This CDR3 spans 15 amino acids. This chain's CDR3 is CASSLTGGRGDTQYF. CDR3 coding DNA: TGCGCCAGCAGCTTGACGGGGGGGCGGGGAGATACGCAGTATTTT. Variable domain in full (rest from reference TRBV5-1 and TRBJ2-3): KAGVTQTPRYLIKTRGQQVTLSCSPISGHRSVSWYQQTPGQGLQFLFEYFSETQRNKGNFPGRFSGRQFSNSRSEMNVSTLELGDSALYLCASSLTGGRGDTQYFGPGTRLTVL.

V usage is TRBV27 and J usage is TRBJ1-5; TRBD1 matches at 10 bases. Germline assignment: CDR1 MNHEY and CDR2 SMNVEV (reference sequence). Germline trimming cut 6 bases from V and 4 bases from J; bases unmatched to any gene: 3. The CDR3 contains 14 residues. Here the CDR3 reads CASRPGQGNQPQHF. The CDR3 DNA sequence: TGTGCCAGCAGGCCGGGACAGGGGAATCAGCCCCAGCATTTT.

The chain recombines TRBV10-3 with TRBJ1-1, with 8 bases identical to TRBD1. The V segment lost 5 bases and the J segment 3 bases; nucleotides outside the gene matches: 2. Germline CDR1 ENHRY, CDR2 SYGVKD. There are 13 residues in the CDR3. The CDR3 region is CAISNRGDTEAFF. For the CDR3, the DNA is TGTGCCATCAGTAACAGGGGGGACACTGAAGCTTTCTTT.

This chain links TRBV2 with TRBJ1-5; tentative D call: TRBD1 (6 bases). Trimming left V 7 bases short and J 7 bases short, with 20 bases between. Germline V lookup: CDR1 SNHLY, CDR2 FYNNEI. The CDR3 length is 15 residues. CDR3: CASTFEGDEGQPQHF. The CDR3 DNA follows: TGTGCCAGCACTTTTGAGGGGGACGAGGGCCAGCCCCAGCATTTT.

This clone was seen a handful of times. The V and J genes are TRBV27 and TRBJ1-2; 8 nucleotides match TRBD1. Trimming took 5 bases from V and 3 from J; bases not matched to a gene: 11. Germline CDR1 is MNHEY and CDR2 is SMNVEV (reference sequence). This CDR3 is 16 amino acids long. CDR3 residues: CASSPPRTGRDYGYTF. In DNA form, the CDR3 reads TGTGCCAGCAGTCCACCCCGGACAGGGCGAGACTATGGCTACACCTTC.

This clone turned up a few times. V gene TRBV4-1 combines with J gene TRBJ2-1; D is undetermined. The V gene lost 1 base and the J gene lost 2 bases, with 9 bases spanning the gap. There are 15 residues in the CDR3. CDR1 and CDR2 (germline): MGHRA, YSYEKL. The CDR3 region is CASSQVPPTYNEQFF. The CDR3 DNA reads as TGCGCCAGCAGCCAAGTCCCCCCCACCTACAATGAGCAGTTCTTC.

V gene TRBV6-5 combines with J gene TRBJ2-7; 10 nucleotides line up with TRBD1. This CDR3 spans 14 amino acids. The germline V gene encodes CDR1 MNHEY and CDR2 SVGAGI. After removal of 6 bases from V and 6 bases from J, the junction contained 8 bases not matched to a gene. The DNA for the CDR3 is TGTGCCAGCAGCCGAGGGACAGGGGAGGTCGAGCAGTACTTC. This sequence encodes CASSRGTGEVEQYF.

This clone has just a few counts. CDR3 amino acids: CATSRESGGHLRTFDTQYF. CDR3 nucleotides: TGTGCCACCAGCAGAGAAAGCGGGGGACACCTAAGGACGTTCGATACGCAGTATTTT. The genes are TRBV15 and TRBJ2-3, with TRBD2 identical over 8 bases. This CDR3 is built from 19 residues. Germline values: CDR1 LNHNV, CDR2 YYDKDF (reference sequence). J gave up 6 bases and V 0 bases, and 17 bases lay outside the gene matches.

V and J are TRBV9 and TRBJ1-1, with a weak D call TRBD1 (6 bases). Trimming took off 0 bases at V and 5 bases at J, with 11 bases between the two ends. The CDR3 extends over 14 amino acids. CDR1 and CDR2 (germline): SGDLS, YYNGEE. The CDR3 is CASSVAERGTEAFF. The DNA of the CDR3 is TGTGCCAGCAGCGTAGCTGAAAGGGGGACTGAAGCTTTCTTT. Together with reference TRBV9 and TRBJ1-1, the CDR3 gives the full variable domain: DSGVTQTPKHLITATGQRVTLRCSPRSGDLSVYWYQQSLDQGLQFLIQYYNGEERAKGNILERFSAQQFPDLHSELNLSSLELGDSALYFCASSVAERGTEAFFGQGTRLTVV.

The rearrangement joins TRBV18 to TRBJ1-2; a weak D match, TRBD1 (5 bases). There are 15 residues in the CDR3. The V gene lost 3 bases and the J gene lost 6 bases, with 17 bases spanning the gap. The germline CDR1 and CDR2 sequences are KGHSH and LQKENI. The CDR3 reads CASSPLGGIRNGYTF. In nucleotides, the CDR3 is TGTGCCAGCTCACCCTTGGGGGGGATCCGAAATGGCTACACCTTC.

J is TRBJ2-3 and V is TRBV5-8; the D gene is possibly TRBD1 (5 bases). Germline V lookup: CDR1 SGHTS, CDR2 YDEGEE. The CDR3 totals 16 residues. V lost 0 bases, J lost 2 bases, and 13 bases lay in between. Here the CDR3 DNA reads TGTGCCAGCAGCTTGGGTCACCAGGGCCCCACAGATACGCAGTATTTT. Translating it yields CASSLGHQGPTDTQYF.

The chain joins TRBV27 to TRBJ2-3; 13 bases fit TRBD2. V shed 6 bases and J 8 bases; nucleotides not matched to a gene: 20. CDR3 length: 19 amino acids. CDR1 is MNHEY, CDR2 SMNVEV, per germline (reference sequence). CDR3 in DNA: TGTGCCAGCAGCGTAGGTCCCACTACTAGCGGGGGGGCGAGGGTTACGCAGTATTTT. Its translation: CASSVGPTTSGGARVTQYF.

In its sample, this clone was seen once. This chain uses TRBV14 with TRBJ1-2; 10 nucleotides match TRBD1. The germline gives CDR1 SGHDN, CDR2 FVKESK. Losses at the gene ends were 0 bases for V and 7 bases for J; bases not matched to a gene: 11. This CDR3 has 17 residues. This chain's CDR3 is CASSQDGDRGSQGGYTF. CDR3 DNA sequence: TGTGCCAGCAGCCAAGATGGGGACAGGGGATCCCAGGGTGGCTACACCTTC.

The V and J genes are TRBV5-1 and TRBJ2-6; D call uncertain. Deletions cut 0 bases from V and 4 bases from J, with 8 bases between. The CDR3 loop spans 15 amino acids. Germline V gives CDR1 SGHRS, CDR2 YFSETQ. The CDR3, as DNA: TGCGCCAGCAGCTTGGGAGTCTCCGGGGCCAACGTCCTGACTTTC. Translation gives CASSLGVSGANVLTF.

This clone appeared a few times. The V and J genes are TRBV5-6 and TRBJ1-4; 9 positions agree with TRBD1. There are 14 residues in the CDR3. Germline V gene lookup returns CDR1 SGHDT and CDR2 YYEEEE. Unmatched junction bases numbered 6, after V lost 4 bases and J lost 8 bases. The DNA for the CDR3 is TGTGCCAGCAGCGGGGGACAGGGTGGAGAAAAACTGTTTTTT. Translated: CASSGGQGGEKLFF.

This clone was recorded a few times. This sequence joins TRBV7-9 and TRBJ1-1; perhaps TRBD1 as D (5 bases). Between the trimmed V and J ends, which lost 5 bases and 6 bases, there was a span of 16 bases. The CDR3 runs 14 residues. The germline V gene encodes CDR1 SEHNR and CDR2 FQNEAQ (reference sequence). For the CDR3, the DNA is TGTGCCAGCAGCCCGCGGGGGGGTAGTGCTGAAGCTTTCTTT. It yields the protein CASSPRGGSAEAFF.